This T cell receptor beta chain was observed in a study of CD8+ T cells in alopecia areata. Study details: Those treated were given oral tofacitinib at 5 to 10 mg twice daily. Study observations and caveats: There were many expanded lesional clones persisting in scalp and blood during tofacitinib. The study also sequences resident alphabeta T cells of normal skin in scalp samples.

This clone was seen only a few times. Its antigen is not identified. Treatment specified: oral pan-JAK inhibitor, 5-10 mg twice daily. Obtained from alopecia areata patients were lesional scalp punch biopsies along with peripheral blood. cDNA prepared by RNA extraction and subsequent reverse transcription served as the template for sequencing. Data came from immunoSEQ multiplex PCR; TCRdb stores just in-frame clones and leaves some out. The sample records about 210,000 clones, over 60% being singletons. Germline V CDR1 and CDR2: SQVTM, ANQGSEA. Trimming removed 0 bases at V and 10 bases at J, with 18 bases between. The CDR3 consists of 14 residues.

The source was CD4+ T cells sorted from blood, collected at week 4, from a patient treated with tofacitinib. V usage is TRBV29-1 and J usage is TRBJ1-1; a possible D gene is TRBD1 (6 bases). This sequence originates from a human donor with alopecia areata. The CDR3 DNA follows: TGCAGCGTTGAAGATCTCGGGGGGGCGCAGGTAGCTTTCTTT. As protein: CSVEDLGGAQVAFF.